This T cell receptor (beta chain) was sequenced during a study of blood T cell repertoires in COVID-19. This clone was counted between two and nine times. The germline V gene encodes CDR1 MNHEY and CDR2 SMNVEV (reference sequence). V lost 3 bases, J lost 3 bases, and 4 bases stayed unmatched. The CDR3 length is 16 residues. The assay was immunoSEQ multiplex PCR, and TCRdb's table has in-frame clones only and misses some. Counted here are a few hundred thousand clones, roughly nine tenths occurring once; the ten biggest clones make up approximately 3%. The material sequenced was peripheral blood. The chain links TRBV27 to TRBJ2-5, with 13 bases that match TRBD2. The sequence was obtained from a woman in her 30s with COVID-19, enrolled during active disease. For the CDR3, the DNA is TGTGCCAGCAGTTTTGATGGGACTAGCGGGGAAGAGACCCAGTACTTC. Translating it yields CASSFDGTSGEETQYF.